The 7 T cell receptor beta chains in this list originate from one sample, sequenced in a study of T cells after somatic rescue of genetic block. Data came from immunoSEQ multiplex PCR; TCRdb stores just in-frame clones and leaves some out. The table has tens of thousands of clones, 80% to 95% seen once. Material: peripheral blood mononuclear cells (PBMCs). These receptors were obtained from a man aged 40-49 years.

The chain couples TRBV7-9 to TRBJ2-3; 11 bases align to TRBD2. Germline V gives CDR1 SEHNR, CDR2 FQNEAQ (reference sequence). V trimming: 1 base; J trimming: 3 bases; junction bases outside the gene matches: 3. The CDR3 has 16 residues. CDR3 in DNA: TGTGCCAGCAGCTTAGGACTAGCGGGATCAACAGATACGCAGTATTTT. This sequence encodes CASSLGLAGSTDTQYF.

The chain links TRBV5-1 to TRBJ2-7, with a possible D match to TRBD2 (6 bases). CDR1 is SGHRS and CDR2 is YFSETQ in the germline V gene. The CDR3 length is 15 residues. Trimming cost V 0 bases and J 4 bases, with 14 bases left between them. The CDR3 protein is CASSLGVPTRYEQYF. The DNA for the CDR3 is TGCGCCAGCAGCTTGGGGGTCCCGACTAGATACGAGCAGTACTTC.

This clone has more than one count but fewer than ten. This chain uses TRBV23-1 with TRBJ1-1, with a possible D match to TRBD1 (5 bases). TRBV23-1 carries the ORF label, with uncertain function. Trimming took 1 base from V and 5 from J, leaving 14 bases between them. This CDR3 has 15 residues. The CDR3 sequence is CASSQCGGKGTEAFF. CDR3 coding DNA: TGCGCCAGCAGTCAATGTGGAGGTAAGGGGACTGAAGCTTTCTTT.

This sequence joins TRBV5-8 and TRBJ1-1; 7 bases align to TRBD1. CDR1 and CDR2 (germline): SGHTS, YDEGEE. V shed 0 bases and J 5 bases; nucleotides not matched to a gene: 4. CDR3 length equals 14 residues. CDR3 loop: CASSLVQGGTEAFF. CDR3 coding DNA: TGTGCCAGCAGCTTGGTTCAGGGGGGTACTGAAGCTTTCTTT. Drawing the rest from reference TRBV5-8 and TRBJ1-1, the complete variable domain is EAGVTQSPTHLIKTRGQQATLRCSPISGHTSVYWYQQALGLGLQFLLWYDEGEERNRGNFPPRFSGRQFPNYSSELNVNALELEDSALYLCASSLVQGGTEAFFGQGTRLTVV.

The V and J genes are TRBV21-1 and TRBJ2-5; TRBD1 is the table's D call, not checked against the DNA. TRBV21-1 represents a pseudogene. The CDR3 consists of 13 residues. CDR3 in DNA: TGTGCCAACCCTAGGGGGCTAGGAGAGACCCAGTACTTC. Its protein is CANPRGLGETQYF.

This clone was seen a single time. The rearrangement links TRBV7-2 to TRBJ2-3; D gene unclear. The V and J ends lost 5 bases and 2 bases respectively, with 14 bases between them. CDR1 is SGHTA, CDR2 FQGNSA, per germline. This CDR3 is 15 amino acids long. CDR3 residues: CASSPPTLYTDTQYF. The CDR3 region has the DNA TGTGCCAGCAGCCCTCCGACCCTTTACACAGATACGCAGTATTTT.

With respect to this clone: Given the absence of the conserved phenylalanine or tryptophan at the CDR3 end, a read error is likely. No DNA is shown, since the ends of the CDR3 on it are uncertain; the CDR3 is the one TCRdb lists. The V gene is TRBV27, the J gene TRBJ1-1. Germline assignment: CDR1 MNHEY and CDR2 SMNVEV (reference sequence). The CDR3 has 17 amino acids, counting both end residues. The CDR3 sequence: CASSRRLTYTNPSGLNL.